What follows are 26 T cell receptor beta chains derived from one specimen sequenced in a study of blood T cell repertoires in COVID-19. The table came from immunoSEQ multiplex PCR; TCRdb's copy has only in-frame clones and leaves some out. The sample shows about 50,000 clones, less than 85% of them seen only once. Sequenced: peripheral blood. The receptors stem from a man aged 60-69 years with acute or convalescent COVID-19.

The CDR3: CASSILLTGSYEQYF. DNA for the CDR3: TGCGCCAGCAGCATATTGTTGACGGGGTCCTACGAGCAGTACTTC. The rearrangement uses TRBV4-1 and TRBJ2-7; possible D gene TRBD2, 5 bases. V lost 5 bases and J lost 1, with 15 bases in between. Germline lookup yields CDR1 MGHRA and CDR2 YSYEKL. The CDR3 spans 15 residues.

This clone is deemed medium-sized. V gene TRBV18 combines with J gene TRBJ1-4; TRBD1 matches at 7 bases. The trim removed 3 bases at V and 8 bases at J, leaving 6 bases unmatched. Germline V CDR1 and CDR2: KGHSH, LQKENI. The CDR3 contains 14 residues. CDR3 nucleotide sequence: TGTGCCAGCTCACCTAGGGGGCCGAGAGAAAAACTGTTTTTT. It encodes CASSPRGPREKLFF. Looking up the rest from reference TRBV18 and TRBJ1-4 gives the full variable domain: NAGVMQNPRHLVRRRGQEARLRCSPMKGHSHVYWYRQLPEEGLKFMVYLQKENIIDESGMPKERFSAEFPKEGPSILRIQQVVRGDSAAYFCASSPRGPREKLFFGSGTQLSVL.

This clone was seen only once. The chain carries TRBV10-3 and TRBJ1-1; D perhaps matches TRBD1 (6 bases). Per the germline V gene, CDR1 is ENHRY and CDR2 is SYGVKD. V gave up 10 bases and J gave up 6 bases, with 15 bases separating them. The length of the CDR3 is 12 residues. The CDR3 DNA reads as TGTGCCACCGGTACAGGGAGCCCTGAAGCTTTCTTT. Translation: CATGTGSPEAFF.

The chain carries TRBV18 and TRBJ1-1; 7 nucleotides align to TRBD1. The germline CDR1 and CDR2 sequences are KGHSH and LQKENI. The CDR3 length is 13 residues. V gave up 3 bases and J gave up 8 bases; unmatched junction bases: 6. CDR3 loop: CASSPGTALEAFF. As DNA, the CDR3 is TGTGCCAGCTCACCTGGGACAGCGCTAGAAGCTTTCTTT.

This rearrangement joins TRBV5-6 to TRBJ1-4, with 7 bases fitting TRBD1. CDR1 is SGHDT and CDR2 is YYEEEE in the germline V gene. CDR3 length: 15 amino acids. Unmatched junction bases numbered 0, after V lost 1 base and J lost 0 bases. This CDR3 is CASSLTGATNEKLFF. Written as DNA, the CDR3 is TGTGCCAGCAGCTTGACAGGGGCAACTAATGAAAAACTGTTTTTT. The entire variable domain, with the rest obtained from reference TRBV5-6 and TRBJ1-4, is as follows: DAGVTQSPTHLIKTRGQQVTLRCSPKSGHDTVSWYQQALGQGPQFIFQYYEEEERQRGNFPDRFSGHQFPNYSSELNVNALLLGDSALYLCASSLTGATNEKLFFGSGTQLSVL.

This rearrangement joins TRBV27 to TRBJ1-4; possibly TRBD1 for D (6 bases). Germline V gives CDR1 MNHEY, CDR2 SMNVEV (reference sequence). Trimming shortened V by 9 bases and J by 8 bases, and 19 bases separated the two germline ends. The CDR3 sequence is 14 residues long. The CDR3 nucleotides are TGTGCCAGTACAGGGTTCCCGCTGGGAGAAAAACTGTTTTTT. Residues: CASTGFPLGEKLFF.

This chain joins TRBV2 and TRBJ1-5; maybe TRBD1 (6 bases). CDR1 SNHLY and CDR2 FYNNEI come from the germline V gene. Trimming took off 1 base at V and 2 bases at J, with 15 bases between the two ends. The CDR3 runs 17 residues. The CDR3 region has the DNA TGTGCCAGCAGTGAAGGGACAGACATTGAGGGCAATCAGCCCCAGCATTTT. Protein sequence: CASSEGTDIEGNQPQHF.

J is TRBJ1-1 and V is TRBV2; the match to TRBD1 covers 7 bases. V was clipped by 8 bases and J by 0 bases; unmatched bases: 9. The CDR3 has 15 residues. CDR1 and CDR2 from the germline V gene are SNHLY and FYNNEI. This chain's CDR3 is CASRGAGGLNTEAFF. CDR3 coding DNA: TGTGCCAGCCGAGGGGCAGGGGGATTGAACACTGAAGCTTTCTTT.

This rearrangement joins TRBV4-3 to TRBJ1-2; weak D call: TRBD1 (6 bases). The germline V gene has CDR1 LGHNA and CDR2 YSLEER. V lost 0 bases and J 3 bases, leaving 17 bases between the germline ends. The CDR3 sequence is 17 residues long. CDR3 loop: CASSQDLVRGFDYGYTF. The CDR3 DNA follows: TGCGCCAGCAGCCAAGATCTGGTCAGGGGTTTTGACTATGGCTACACCTTC.

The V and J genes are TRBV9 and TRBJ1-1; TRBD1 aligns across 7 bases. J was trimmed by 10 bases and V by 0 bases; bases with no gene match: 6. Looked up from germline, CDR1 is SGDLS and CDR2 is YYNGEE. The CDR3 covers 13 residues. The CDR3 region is CASSVGGGRGAFF. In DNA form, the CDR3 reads TGTGCCAGCAGCGTAGGAGGGGGCCGGGGAGCTTTCTTT.

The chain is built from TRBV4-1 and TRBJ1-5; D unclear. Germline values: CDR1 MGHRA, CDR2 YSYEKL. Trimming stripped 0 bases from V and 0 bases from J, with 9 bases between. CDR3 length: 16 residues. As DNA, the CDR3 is TGCGCCAGCAGCCAAGATCCGGTTTATAGCAATCAGCCCCAGCATTTT. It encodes CASSQDPVYSNQPQHF.

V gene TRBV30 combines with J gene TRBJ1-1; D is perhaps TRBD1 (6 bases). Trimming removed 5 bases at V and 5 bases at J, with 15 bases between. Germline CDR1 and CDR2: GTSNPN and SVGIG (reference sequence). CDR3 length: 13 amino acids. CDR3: CAWAPGGRTEAFF. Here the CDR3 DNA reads TGTGCCTGGGCCCCCGGGGGGCGAACTGAAGCTTTCTTT.

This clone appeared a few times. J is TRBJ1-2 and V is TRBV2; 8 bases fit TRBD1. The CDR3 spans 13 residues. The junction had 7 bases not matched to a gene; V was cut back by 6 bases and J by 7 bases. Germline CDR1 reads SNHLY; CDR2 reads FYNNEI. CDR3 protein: CASRGQGTGGYTF. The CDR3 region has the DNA TGTGCCAGCAGAGGACAGGGAACGGGTGGCTACACCTTC.

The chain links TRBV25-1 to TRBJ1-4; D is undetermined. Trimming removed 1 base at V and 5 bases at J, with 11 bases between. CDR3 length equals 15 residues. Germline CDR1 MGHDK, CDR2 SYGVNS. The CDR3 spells CASSEFPGQNEKLFF. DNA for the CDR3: TGTGCCAGCAGTGAATTTCCTGGGCAGAATGAAAAACTGTTTTTT.

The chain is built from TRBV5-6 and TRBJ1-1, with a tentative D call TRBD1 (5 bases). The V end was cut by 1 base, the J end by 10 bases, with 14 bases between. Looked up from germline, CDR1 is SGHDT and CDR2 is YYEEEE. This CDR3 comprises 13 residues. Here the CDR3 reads CASSLNDRIGAFF. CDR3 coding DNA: TGTGCCAGCAGCTTGAATGACAGAATAGGAGCTTTCTTT.

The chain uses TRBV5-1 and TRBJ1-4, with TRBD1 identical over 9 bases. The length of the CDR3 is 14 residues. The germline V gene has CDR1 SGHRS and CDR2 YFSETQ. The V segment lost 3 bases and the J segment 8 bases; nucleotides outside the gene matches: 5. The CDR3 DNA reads TGCGCCAGCAGCTGGGGACAGGGAGACGAAAAACTGTTTTTT. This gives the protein CASSWGQGDEKLFF. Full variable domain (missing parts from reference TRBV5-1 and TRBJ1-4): KAGVTQTPRYLIKTRGQQVTLSCSPISGHRSVSWYQQTPGQGLQFLFEYFSETQRNKGNFPGRFSGRQFSNSRSEMNVSTLELGDSALYLCASSWGQGDEKLFFGSGTQLSVL.

DNA of the CDR3: TGCGCCAGCAGCTTGACAGGGGGAGTAGATGGCTACACCTTC. Protein sequence: CASSLTGGVDGYTF. V and J are TRBV5-1 and TRBJ1-2; 8 nucleotides align to TRBD1. CDR1 is SGHRS and CDR2 is YFSETQ in the germline V gene. This CDR3 region has 14 residues. J gave up 6 bases and V 1 base, and 5 bases lay outside the gene matches.

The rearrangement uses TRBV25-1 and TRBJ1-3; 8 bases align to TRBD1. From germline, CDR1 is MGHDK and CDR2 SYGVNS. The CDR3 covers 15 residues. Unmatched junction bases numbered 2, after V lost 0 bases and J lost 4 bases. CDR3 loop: CASSEYRTGGNTIYF. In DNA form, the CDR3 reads TGTGCCAGCAGTGAATACCGGACAGGGGGAAACACCATATATTTT.

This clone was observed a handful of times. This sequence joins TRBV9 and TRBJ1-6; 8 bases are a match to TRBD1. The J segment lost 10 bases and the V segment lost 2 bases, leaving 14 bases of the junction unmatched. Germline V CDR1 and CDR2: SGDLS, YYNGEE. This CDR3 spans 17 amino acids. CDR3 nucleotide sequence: TGTGCCAGCAGCGTTGATTATCTCGGGACAGGAGGCTCACCCCTCCACTTT. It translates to CASSVDYLGTGGSPLHF.

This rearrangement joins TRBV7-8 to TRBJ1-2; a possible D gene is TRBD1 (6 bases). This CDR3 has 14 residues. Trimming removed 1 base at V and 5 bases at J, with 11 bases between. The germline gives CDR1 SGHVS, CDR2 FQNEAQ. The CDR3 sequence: CASSLVGRGYGYTF. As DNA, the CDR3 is TGTGCCAGCAGCTTAGTTGGCAGGGGTTATGGCTACACCTTC.

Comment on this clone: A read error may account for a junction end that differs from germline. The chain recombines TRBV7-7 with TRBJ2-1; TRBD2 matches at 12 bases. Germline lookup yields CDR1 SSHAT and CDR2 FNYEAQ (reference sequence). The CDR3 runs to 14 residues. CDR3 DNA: TGTGCTAGCAGCTATGGACTAGCGGGGTGGGAGCAGTTCTTC. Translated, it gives CASSYGLAGWEQFF.

As DNA, the CDR3 is TGTGCCAGCAGTTTATGGTCGGGAATGCCACAAAGAAATTCACCCCTCCACTTT. Protein sequence: CASSLWSGMPQRNSPLHF. The gene calls are TRBV27 and TRBJ1-6, with D unclear. CDR1 and CDR2 (germline): MNHEY, SMNVEV (reference sequence). The CDR3 sequence is 18 residues long. V lost 1 base to trimming and J lost 7 bases, with 20 bases between them.

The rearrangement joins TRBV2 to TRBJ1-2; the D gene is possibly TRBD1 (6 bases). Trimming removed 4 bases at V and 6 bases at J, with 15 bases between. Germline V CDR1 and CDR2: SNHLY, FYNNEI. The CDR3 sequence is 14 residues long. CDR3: CASSAGGRVDGYTF. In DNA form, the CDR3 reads TGTGCCAGCAGTGCCGGGGGGCGGGTGGATGGCTACACCTTC. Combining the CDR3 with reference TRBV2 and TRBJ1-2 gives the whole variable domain EPEVTQTPSHQVTQMGQEVILRCVPISNHLYFYWYRQILGQKVEFLVSFYNNEISEKSEIFDDQFSVERPDGSNFTLKIRSTKLEDSAMYFCASSAGGRVDGYTFGSGTRLTVV.

For the CDR3, the DNA is TGTGCCAGTAGCGGGACAGCCTATGGCTACACCTTC. Protein: CASSGTAYGYTF. V and J are TRBV19 and TRBJ1-2; TRBD1 matches at 7 bases. Germline V gene lookup returns CDR1 LNHDA and CDR2 SQIVND (reference sequence). The ends lost 6 bases at V and 4 bases at J; junction bases unmatched: 2. The CDR3 has 12 residues.

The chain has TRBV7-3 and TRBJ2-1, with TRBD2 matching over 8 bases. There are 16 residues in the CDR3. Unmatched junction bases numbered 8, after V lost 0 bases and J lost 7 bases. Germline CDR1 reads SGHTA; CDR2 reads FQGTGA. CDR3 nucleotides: TGTGCCAGCAGCTTAACGGCGGGGGGCGCATGGAATGAGCAGTTCTTC. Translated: CASSLTAGGAWNEQFF.

This CDR3 reads CASSQVHNYNEQFF. The CDR3, as DNA: TGTGCCAGCAGCCAAGTACATAACTACAATGAGCAGTTCTTC. The chain is built from TRBV3-1 (or the pseudogene TRBV3-2) and TRBJ2-1; D call uncertain. Germline V gene lookup returns CDR1 LGHDT and CDR2 YNNKEL (reference sequence). Trimming pared 1 base from V and 3 bases from J, leaving 7 bases between. This CDR3 has 14 amino acids.